Each of the 18 T cell receptor beta chains below was sequenced from the same sample in a study of lymphopenia after photon versus proton radiotherapy. Clones were sequenced by immunoSEQ multiplex PCR, and TCRdb holds only the in-frame ones, with some missing. This table holds 20,000 to 25,000 clones, 70% to 90% found once. The sequenced sample was peripheral blood, obtained from a patient treated with photon-based radiotherapy. All receptors come from a woman in her fifties or sixties with pancreatic cancer.

The chain combines TRBV7-2 with TRBJ1-1; no definite D call. Germline CDR1 reads SGHTA; CDR2 reads FQGNSA. V gave up 1 base and J gave up 5 bases, with 5 bases separating them. This CDR3 spans 12 amino acids. CDR3 sequence (DNA): TGTGCCAGCAGCTTAGAAGTGACTGAAGCTTTCTTT. It encodes CASSLEVTEAFF.

The chain combines TRBV7-2 with TRBJ2-7, with 9 positions matching TRBD2. V trimming: 5 bases; J trimming: 6 bases; junction bases outside the gene matches: 14. This CDR3 is built from 16 residues. Germline CDR1 reads SGHTA; CDR2 reads FQGNSA. In nucleotides, the CDR3 is TGTGCCAGCAGCCCGAGGGGGGCTAGCGGGGCAATCGAGCAGTACTTC. It translates to CASSPRGASGAIEQYF.

The CDR3 coding sequence is TGTGCCAGCAGCGGGACAGGGTGGATGAACACTGAAGCTTTCTTT. This codes for CASSGTGWMNTEAFF. The rearrangement uses TRBV9 and TRBJ1-1; 8 bases are shared with TRBD1. The CDR3 extends over 15 amino acids. Per germline, CDR1 SGDLS and CDR2 YYNGEE. With V trimmed by 3 bases and J by 0 bases, 4 bases remained unmatched.

The chain couples TRBV6-1 to TRBJ2-7; possible D gene TRBD2, 5 bases. Germline V CDR1 and CDR2: MNHNS, SASEGT. This CDR3 is 15 amino acids long. Trimming took off 5 bases at V and 0 bases at J, with 14 bases between the two ends. CDR3 in DNA: TGTGCCAGCAGTCTAAGGGAGTATAGCTCCTACGAGCAGTACTTC. Protein sequence: CASSLREYSSYEQYF.

This clone was counted once. This rearrangement joins TRBV6-1 to TRBJ2-5; tentatively, D is TRBD2 (5 bases). CDR3 length: 11 residues. Germline assignment: CDR1 MNHNS and CDR2 SASEGT. Trimming took off 5 bases at V and 7 bases at J, with 8 bases between the two ends. Here the CDR3 DNA reads TGTGCCAGCAGTCGCCGGGGGACCCAGTACTTC. Protein: CASSRRGTQYF.

The genes are TRBV4-3 and TRBJ2-3; TRBD1 aligns across 8 bases. Germline V gene data show CDR1 as LGHNA and CDR2 as YSLEER. Trimming at V came to 0 bases and at J to 2 bases, leaving 4 bases not matched to a gene. The CDR3 extends over 16 amino acids. As DNA, the CDR3 is TGCGCCAGCAGCCAAGATACAGGGGGAACCACAGATACGCAGTATTTT. Its translation: CASSQDTGGTTDTQYF.

The genes are TRBV5-6 and TRBJ2-1; D possibly corresponds to TRBD2 (5 bases). Germline V CDR1 and CDR2: SGHDT, YYEEEE. The CDR3 sequence is 15 residues long. Between the trimmed V and J ends, which lost 4 bases and 4 bases, there was a span of 15 bases. The CDR3 bases are TGTGCCAGCAGCATGGGTGGCGGGCAGTACAATGAGCAGTTCTTC. Residues: CASSMGGGQYNEQFF.

The chain couples TRBV5-8 to TRBJ1-1; a weak D match, TRBD1 (5 bases). Germline V gene lookup returns CDR1 SGHTS and CDR2 YDEGEE. The CDR3 runs to 14 residues. Between the trimmed V and J ends, which lost 0 bases and 5 bases, there was a span of 11 bases. The CDR3 bases are TGTGCCAGCAGCTTGGTGGTCAGGGAAACTGAAGCTTTCTTT. This gives the protein CASSLVVRETEAFF. The complete variable domain, with remaining parts taken from reference TRBV5-8 and TRBJ1-1, reads EAGVTQSPTHLIKTRGQQATLRCSPISGHTSVYWYQQALGLGLQFLLWYDEGEERNRGNFPPRFSGRQFPNYSSELNVNALELEDSALYLCASSLVVRETEAFFGQGTRLTVV.

The V call is TRBV7-2, the J call TRBJ2-3; D possibly corresponds to TRBD2 (6 bases). The germline gives CDR1 SGHTA, CDR2 FQGNSA. This CDR3 contains 14 residues. V was trimmed by 2 bases and J by 4 bases, leaving 10 bases between them. CDR3: CASSLREYPDTQYF. DNA for the CDR3: TGTGCCAGCAGCTTACGGGAGTATCCAGATACGCAGTATTTT.

In nucleotides, the CDR3 is TGCGCCAGCAGCCAAGAAACGCAGGGGGCGAGGAACACTGAAGCTTTCTTT. Translated, it gives CASSQETQGARNTEAFF. The chain recombines TRBV4-3 with TRBJ1-1; 8 bases agree with TRBD1. Germline CDR1 is LGHNA and CDR2 is YSLEER. The CDR3 covers 17 residues. The V gene end was trimmed by 0 bases and the J gene end by 1 base; junction bases not matched to a gene: 7.

The chain links TRBV30 to TRBJ1-5, with D possibly TRBD1 on 5 matching bases. V was pared by 1 base and J by 4 bases, with 14 bases between. The germline V gene has CDR1 GTSNPN and CDR2 SVGIG (reference sequence). The CDR3 length is 15 residues. CDR3 coding DNA: TGTGCCTGGAGTGCGATAGACAGTCTAAATCAGCCCCAGCATTTT. Amino acids: CAWSAIDSLNQPQHF.

The chain employs TRBV18 and TRBJ2-2, with D uncertain. The CDR3 is 14 amino acids. The germline V gene has CDR1 KGHSH and CDR2 LQKENI. V dropped 4 bases and J dropped 6 bases, with 12 bases sitting between them. The CDR3 nucleotides are TGTGCCAGCTCACGGGAAGGGTACGCCGGGGAGCTGTTTTTT. Translated: CASSREGYAGELFF.

V usage is TRBV28 and J usage is TRBJ2-1; tentatively, D is TRBD1 (6 bases). Deletions cut 5 bases from V and 0 bases from J, with 17 bases between. This CDR3 contains 17 residues. Per germline, CDR1 MDHEN and CDR2 SYDVKM. The CDR3 DNA reads as TGTGCCAGCAGTCTCTACACCGACAGGAGCTCCTACAATGAGCAGTTCTTC. Residues: CASSLYTDRSSYNEQFF.

The chain employs TRBV27 and TRBJ1-1, with 7 nucleotides matching TRBD1. The length of the CDR3 is 14 residues. The ends lost 6 bases at V and 0 bases at J; junction bases unmatched: 4. Germline V lookup: CDR1 MNHEY, CDR2 SMNVEV (reference sequence). CDR3 loop: CASSYRGMNTEAFF. The CDR3, as DNA: TGTGCCAGCAGCTACAGGGGTATGAACACTGAAGCTTTCTTT.

This clone turned up a few times. This chain uses TRBV7-4 with TRBJ1-4; no clear D gene. The CDR3 has 16 amino acids. The ends were cut back, 2 bases at V and 5 bases at J, with 15 bases in the middle. Germline lookup yields CDR1 SGHVT and CDR2 SQSDAQ. The CDR3 region has the DNA TGTGCCAGCAGCTTAAGGCCGAGGTGGTCAAATGAAAAACTGTTTTTT. Translating gives CASSLRPRWSNEKLFF.

The chain combines TRBV28 with TRBJ1-1; no clear D gene. The CDR3 runs 11 residues. Germline values: CDR1 MDHEN, CDR2 SYDVKM. Trimming left V 6 bases short and J 1 base short, with 3 bases between. The CDR3 spells CASSENTEAFF. CDR3 DNA: TGTGCCAGCAGCGAGAACACTGAAGCTTTCTTT. The whole variable domain, filled in from reference TRBV28 and TRBJ1-1, reads DVKVTQSSRYLVKRTGEKVFLECVQDMDHENMFWYRQDPGLGLRLIYFSYDVKMKEKGDIPEGYSVSREKKERFSLILESASTNQTSMYLCASSENTEAFFGQGTRLTVV.

J is TRBJ2-1 and V is TRBV5-4; D unresolved. The CDR3 extends over 11 amino acids. V lost 4 bases, J lost 7 bases, and 6 bases lay in between. Germline V gene data show CDR1 as SGHNT and CDR2 as YYREEE (reference sequence). CDR3 bases: TGTGCCAGCAGCGAAACAAATGAGCAGTTCTTC. The encoded protein is CASSETNEQFF.

This chain links TRBV28 with TRBJ2-5; possibly TRBD1 or TRBD2 for D (5 bases each). V lost 3 bases to trimming and J lost 0 bases, with 14 bases between them. The CDR3 covers 16 residues. Germline-derived CDR1 and CDR2 are MDHEN and SYDVKM. The CDR3 nucleotides are TGTGCCAGCAGTTTTTACCGGGACGCGTACCAAGAGACCCAGTACTTC. This sequence encodes CASSFYRDAYQETQYF.